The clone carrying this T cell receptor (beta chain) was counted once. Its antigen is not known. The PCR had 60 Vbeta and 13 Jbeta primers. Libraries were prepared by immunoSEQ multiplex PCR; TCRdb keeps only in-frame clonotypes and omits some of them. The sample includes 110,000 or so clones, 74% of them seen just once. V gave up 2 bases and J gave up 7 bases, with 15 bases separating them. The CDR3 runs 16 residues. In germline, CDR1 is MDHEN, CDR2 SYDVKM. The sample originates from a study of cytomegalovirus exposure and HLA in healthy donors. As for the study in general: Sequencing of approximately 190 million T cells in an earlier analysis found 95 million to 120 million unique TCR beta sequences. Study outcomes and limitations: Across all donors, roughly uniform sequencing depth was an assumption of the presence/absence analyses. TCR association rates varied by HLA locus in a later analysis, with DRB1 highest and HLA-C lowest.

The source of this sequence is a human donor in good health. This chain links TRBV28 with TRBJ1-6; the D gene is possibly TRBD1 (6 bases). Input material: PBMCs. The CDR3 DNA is TGTGCCAGCAGTTTACCTTACAGGGACCCGAATTCACCCCTCCACTTT. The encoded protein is CASSLPYRDPNSPLHF.